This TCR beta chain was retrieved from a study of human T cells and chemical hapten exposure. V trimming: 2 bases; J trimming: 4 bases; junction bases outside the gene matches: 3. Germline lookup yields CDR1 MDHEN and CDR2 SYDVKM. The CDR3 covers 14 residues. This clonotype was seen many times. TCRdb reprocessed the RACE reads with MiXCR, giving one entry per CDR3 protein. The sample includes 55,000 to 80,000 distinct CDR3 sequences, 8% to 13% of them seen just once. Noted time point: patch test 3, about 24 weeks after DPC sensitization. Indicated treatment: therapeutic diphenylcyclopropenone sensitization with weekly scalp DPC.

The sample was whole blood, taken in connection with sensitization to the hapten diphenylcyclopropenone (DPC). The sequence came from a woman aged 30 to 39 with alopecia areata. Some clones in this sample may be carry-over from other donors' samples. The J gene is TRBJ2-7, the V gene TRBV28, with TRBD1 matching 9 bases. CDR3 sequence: CASSLAQGAYEQYF. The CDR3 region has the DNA TGTGCCAGCAGTTTAGCACAGGGGGCTTACGAGCAGTACTTC.